Sequencing of this TCR beta chain was carried out in a study of T-cell memory formation after mild COVID-19. About the research overall: Largely donor-specific sequence clusters came from a couple of donors.

Study-level findings and limits: CM and EM subsets held most contracting CD4+ clones; EMRA held CD8+ ones. Memory from before infection featured some responding clones, which suggests cross-reactive memory joined.

The trim removed 5 bases at V and 9 bases at J, leaving 11 bases unmatched. The germline V gene has CDR1 SEHNR and CDR2 FQNEAQ (reference sequence). The CDR3 covers 14 residues. With respect to this clonotype: The antigen remains undetermined.

TCRdb recomputed calls from the 5' RACE reads with MiXCR, one row per CDR3 protein. This table holds under 300,000 distinct CDR3 sequences, 8.2% found once. The chain joins TRBV7-9 to TRBJ2-3; 7 positions match TRBD2. The receptor was derived from a young man who had mild COVID-19 (a few samples of this study predate the infection). Cell type and time point are not known. The specimen sequenced was PBMCs or a T cell subset sorted from them (not recorded which). The CDR3 DNA sequence: TGTGCCAGCAGCGCTATACGGTTGGGAGGGACGCAGTATTTT. Amino acid sequence: CASSAIRLGGTQYF.